This T cell receptor (beta chain) was documented in a study of T cell responses to AZD1222 COVID-19 vaccine. Looking at the study overall: Pooling of second doses given at about 4 or about 12 weeks was done.

On this clone: Its target is unknown.

Overall study results and limits: CD4 TCRs covered the whole spike, strongest at regions 160-218 and 743-854. Donors were largely white British and mainly female; clonal diversity was possibly underestimated.

Trimming took off 4 bases at V and 4 bases at J, with 22 bases between the two ends. Per the germline V gene, CDR1 is SQVTM and CDR2 is ANQGSEA. There are 16 residues in the CDR3. Sequencing used immunoSEQ multiplex PCR; TCRdb keeps in-frame clones, though not all of them. Of some 110,000 clones listed, roughly nine tenths were seen once; the top ten hold roughly 1.8%. V gene TRBV29-1 combines with J gene TRBJ1-2; D gene uncertain. The source of this sequence is an adult in good health. The sequencing here drew on peripheral blood, taken on day 0 of AZD1222 vaccination. CDR3 region: CSVVFPSLQVGYGYTF. The CDR3 coding sequence is TGCAGCGTTGTTTTTCCATCACTCCAGGTGGGCTATGGCTACACCTTC. Using reference TRBV29-1 and TRBJ1-2 for the parts outside the CDR3, the full variable domain is SAVISQKPSRDICQRGTSLTIQCQVDSQVTMMFWYRQQPGQSLTLIATANQGSEATYESGFVIDKFPISRPNLTFSTLTVSNMSPEDSSIYLCSVVFPSLQVGYGYTFGSGTRLTVV.